The 2 T cell receptor beta chains below come from one sample, sequenced in a study of blood T cell repertoires in COVID-19. Data came from immunoSEQ multiplex PCR; TCRdb stores just in-frame clones and leaves some out. There are 60,000 to 80,000 clones in the sample; approximately 80% occur only once, and 3.8% lies in the top ten. Material for sequencing was PBMCs or T cells enriched from blood (not recorded which). Source of these receptors: a woman aged 40 to 55 with acute COVID-19.

The rearrangement joins TRBV5-6 to TRBJ1-3, with D uncertain. Germline values: CDR1 SGHDT, CDR2 YYEEEE. The CDR3 runs 14 residues. With 1 base removed from V and 4 bases from J, the gap between germline ends came to 9 bases. CDR3 bases: TGTGCCAGCAGCTTGCGTGTCTCGGGAAACACCATATATTTT. Its translation: CASSLRVSGNTIYF.

The genes are TRBV3-1 (or the pseudogene TRBV3-2) and TRBJ2-3; D not resolved. The CDR3 covers 15 residues. Germline CDR1 reads LGHDT; CDR2 reads YNNKEL (reference sequence). V gave up 2 bases and J gave up 2 bases, with 11 bases separating them. CDR3 residues: CASSQSTSSTDTQYF. CDR3 coding DNA: TGTGCCAGCAGCCAATCCACTTCGTCCACAGATACGCAGTATTTT.